What follows describes a single TCR beta chain. What it binds is not known. Using immunoSEQ multiplex PCR, the repertoire was profiled, and TCRdb retains in-frame clones only, with some absent. The sample holds about 160,000 clones; roughly 89% are singletons and the top ten take just over 4%. The data were taken from a study of cytomegalovirus exposure and HLA in healthy donors. General study results and limits: Listed as cytomegalovirus-associated were 150 or so TCR beta chains.

From germline, CDR1 is LNHDA and CDR2 SQIVND (reference sequence). Losses at the gene ends were 4 bases for V and 0 bases for J; bases not matched to a gene: 6. This CDR3 region has 15 residues. The clonotype comes from a man younger than 35 in good health and CMV-seropositive. V and J are TRBV19 and TRBJ2-7; 7 bases are a match to TRBD2. Sequenced sample: PBMCs. CDR3 DNA: TGTGCCAGTAGTACGGCGGGGGACCGCTCCTACGAGCAGTACTTC. Translation: CASSTAGDRSYEQYF.